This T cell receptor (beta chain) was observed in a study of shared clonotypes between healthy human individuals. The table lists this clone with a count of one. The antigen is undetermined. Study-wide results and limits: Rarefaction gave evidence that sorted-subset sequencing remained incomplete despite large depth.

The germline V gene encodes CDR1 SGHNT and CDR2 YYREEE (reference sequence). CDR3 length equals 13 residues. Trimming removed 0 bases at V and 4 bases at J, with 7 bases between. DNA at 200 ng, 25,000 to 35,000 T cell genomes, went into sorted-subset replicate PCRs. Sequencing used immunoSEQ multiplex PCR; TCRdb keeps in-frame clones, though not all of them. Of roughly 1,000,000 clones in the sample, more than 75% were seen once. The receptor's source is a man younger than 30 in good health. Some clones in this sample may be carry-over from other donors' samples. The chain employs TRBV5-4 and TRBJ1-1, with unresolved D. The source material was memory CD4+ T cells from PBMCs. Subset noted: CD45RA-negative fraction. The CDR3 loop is CASSLEYSTEAFF. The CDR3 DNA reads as TGTGCCAGCAGCTTGGAATACAGCACTGAAGCTTTCTTT.